These 18 T cell receptor beta chains came from one sample sequenced in a study of metastatic and nonmetastatic thyroid tumors. TCRdb reanalyzed the PCR reads via MiXCR. The sample shows 20,000 to 25,000 clones, roughly a quarter of them seen only once. Thyroid surgery had not been preceded by any treatment in any patient. Sequencing was performed on tumor tissue. All receptors come from a male donor with papillary thyroid cancer or a benign thyroid nodule (not recorded which). Some clones in this sample may be carry-over from other donors' samples.

This rearrangement joins TRBV2 to TRBJ1-1, with 11 bases aligning to TRBD1. This CDR3 is 15 amino acids long. The J segment lost 5 bases and the V segment lost 6 bases, leaving 8 bases of the junction unmatched. Germline V gene data show CDR1 as SNHLY and CDR2 as FYNNEI. The CDR3 DNA reads TGTGCCAGCAGAGGGGACAGGGGGGTAGGGACTGAAGCTTTCTTT. Amino acid sequence: CASRGDRGVGTEAFF.

This clone has only a few counts. The chain combines TRBV6-1 with TRBJ2-3; a possible D gene is TRBD2 (5 bases). V was cut by 6 bases and J by 8 bases, with 12 bases left in between. CDR3 length equals 12 residues. Germline CDR1 MNHNS, CDR2 SASEGT. This chain's CDR3 is CASRTRVGTQYF. As DNA, the CDR3 is TGTGCCAGCAGGACGAGGGTGGGTACGCAGTATTTT.

This chain links TRBV11-2 with TRBJ2-1; D might be TRBD1 (5 bases). The CDR3 sequence is 13 residues long. With 4 bases removed from V and 9 bases from J, the gap between germline ends came to 13 bases. Germline-derived CDR1 and CDR2 are SGHAT and FQNNGV. The CDR3 protein is CASSSEEGAEQFF. CDR3 nucleotides: TGTGCCAGCAGCTCAGAAGAAGGGGCTGAGCAGTTCTTC.

This clone has ten or more counts. Other DNA sequences in this sample translate to the same CDR3. The chain recombines TRBV28 with TRBJ2-4, with 7 bases matching TRBD1. Germline V gene lookup returns CDR1 MDHEN and CDR2 SYDVKM. The CDR3 has 18 residues. The ends lost 2 bases at V and 0 bases at J; junction bases unmatched: 10. The CDR3 DNA is TGTGCCAGCAGTTTAGCGCCCGGGACAGCCCCAGCCAAAAACATTCAGTACTTC. The encoded protein is CASSLAPGTAPAKNIQYF. The full variable domain, in which reference TRBV28 and TRBJ2-4 provide the parts outside the CDR3, is DVKVTQSSRYLVKRTGEKVFLECVQDMDHENMFWYRQDPGLGLRLIYFSYDVKMKEKGDIPEGYSVSREKKERFSLILESASTNQTSMYLCASSLAPGTAPAKNIQYFGAGTRLSVL.

V is TRBV5-1 and J is TRBJ2-7; D might be TRBD2 (6 bases). The V end was cut by 1 base, the J end by 10 bases, with 21 bases between. Germline V lookup: CDR1 SGHRS, CDR2 YFSETQ. This CDR3 contains 15 residues. This chain's CDR3 is CASSLQGQWRGEQYF. In DNA form, the CDR3 reads TGCGCCAGCAGCTTGCAGGGCCAGTGGCGGGGCGAACAGTACTTC.

This clone was observed many times. The same CDR3 arises from other DNA sequences in this sample as well. CDR3 sequence: CASSESGETQYF. The CDR3, as DNA: TGCGCCAGCAGTGAGTCGGGGGAGACCCAGTACTTC. V usage is TRBV10-1 and J usage is TRBJ2-5; D gene unclear. V lost 0 bases to trimming and J lost 5 bases, with 4 bases between them. This CDR3 region has 12 residues. Germline V gives CDR1 WNHNN, CDR2 SYGVQD (reference sequence).

Worth noting for this clone: It is likely a read error, because the conserved phenylalanine at the end of the CDR3 is missing. The chain links TRBV28 to TRBJ1-1; D unresolved. The CDR3 spans 12 residues. CDR1 is MDHEN, CDR2 SYDVKM, per germline. The V gene lost 4 bases and the J gene lost 7 bases, with 10 bases spanning the gap. The CDR3 region is CASSYGYDEAFY. DNA of the CDR3: TGTGCCAGCAGTTACGGGTATGATGAAGCTTTCTAT.

V is TRBV7-3 and J is TRBJ2-1; D possibly corresponds to TRBD1 (6 bases). Germline V gives CDR1 SGHTA, CDR2 FQGTGA. V was cut by 6 bases and J by 1 base, with 10 bases left in between. CDR3 length: 14 amino acids. CDR3 sequence: CASSRQASYNEQFF. DNA of the CDR3: TGTGCCAGCAGTCGACAGGCATCCTACAATGAGCAGTTCTTC.

The rearrangement uses TRBV6-1 and TRBJ2-7, with 9 nucleotides matching TRBD1. V gave up 5 bases and J gave up 8 bases; unmatched junction bases: 7. CDR1 is MNHNS and CDR2 is SASEGT in the germline V gene. The CDR3 runs to 13 residues. The CDR3 region is CASSFGQGTQQYF. In nucleotides, the CDR3 is TGTGCCAGCAGTTTCGGACAGGGGACACAGCAGTACTTC.

This clone has ten or more counts. The J gene is TRBJ2-5, the V gene TRBV30, with D maybe TRBD1 (7 bases). Germline CDR1 reads GTSNPN; CDR2 reads SVGIG (reference sequence). The CDR3 sequence is 16 residues long. V lost 0 bases to trimming and J lost 5 bases, with 19 bases between them. The CDR3, as DNA: TGTGCCTGGAGTGTACGAGGCGGAGGGGGCTGGGAGACCCAGTACTTC. This translates into CAWSVRGGGGWETQYF.

V is TRBV30 and J is TRBJ2-7; 16 nucleotides line up with TRBD2. The germline gives CDR1 GTSNPN, CDR2 SVGIG (reference sequence). The V segment lost 4 bases and the J segment 1 base; nucleotides outside the gene matches: 4. The length of the CDR3 is 16 residues. The CDR3 sequence: CAWMGLAGGRSYEQYF. The CDR3 nucleotides are TGTGCCTGGATGGGACTAGCGGGAGGGCGGTCCTACGAGCAGTACTTC.

This clone was detected many times. The chain recombines TRBV9 with TRBJ2-5; 13 bases fit TRBD2. CDR1 and CDR2 from the germline V gene are SGDLS and YYNGEE. The CDR3 spans 16 residues. With V trimmed by 4 bases and J by 4 bases, 7 bases remained unmatched. The CDR3: CASSSGTSGVSETQYF. Here the CDR3 DNA reads TGTGCCAGCAGCTCAGGGACTAGCGGGGTCTCAGAGACCCAGTACTTC.

This clone was seen many times. The rearrangement joins TRBV20-1 to TRBJ1-2; TRBD1 matches at 8 bases. The CDR3 is made up of 15 amino acids. Germline assignment: CDR1 DFQATT and CDR2 SNEGSKA (reference sequence). With V trimmed by 3 bases and J by 4 bases, 10 bases remained unmatched. The chain's CDR3 is CSARAGGTGLYGYTF. As DNA, the CDR3 is TGCAGTGCTAGGGCTGGGGGGACAGGCCTCTATGGCTACACCTTC.

The sample holds many counts of this clone. The chain uses TRBV18 and TRBJ2-7; 7 bases are shared with TRBD2. Per germline, CDR1 KGHSH and CDR2 LQKENI. The CDR3 runs 12 residues. With 9 bases clipped from V and 7 bases from J, the junction kept 9 bases outside the gene matches. The CDR3 spells CASLAEGSEQYF. The CDR3 DNA follows: TGTGCCAGTCTAGCGGAGGGTAGTGAGCAGTACTTC. Based on the CDR3 plus reference TRBV18 and TRBJ2-7, the full variable domain is NAGVMQNPRHLVRRRGQEARLRCSPMKGHSHVYWYRQLPEEGLKFMVYLQKENIIDESGMPKERFSAEFPKEGPSILRIQQVVRGDSAAYFCASLAEGSEQYFGPGTRLTVT.

This clone has a handful of counts. The rearrangement links TRBV12-3 or TRBV12-4 to TRBJ2-7; 7 nucleotides agree with TRBD1. The CDR3 covers 14 residues. Trimming cost V 1 base and J 6 bases; bases outside gene matches: 6. The CDR3 DNA is TGTGCCAGCAGTTTAGAGGACAGGTCAGCCGAGCAGTACTTC. Protein: CASSLEDRSAEQYF.

The gene calls are TRBV10-2 and TRBJ2-7, with D unresolved. This CDR3 spans 15 amino acids. Germline V lookup: CDR1 WSHSY, CDR2 SAAADI. V lost 3 bases, J lost 4 bases, and 16 bases lay in between. The CDR3, as DNA: TGCGCCAGCAGTGACGGCGATGTCTTTATGTACGAGCAGTACTTC. Protein sequence: CASSDGDVFMYEQYF.

This sequence joins TRBV12-3 or TRBV12-4 and TRBJ2-7, with D possibly TRBD1 on 5 matching bases. Trimming stripped 5 bases from V and 6 bases from J, with 17 bases between. There are 14 residues in the CDR3. This chain's CDR3 is CASSKDRTRGEQYF. The CDR3 DNA reads TGTGCCAGCAGTAAGGACCGAACAAGGGGCGAGCAGTACTTC.

In its sample, this clone was seen many times. The chain links TRBV29-1 to TRBJ2-7; either TRBD1 or TRBD2 may supply D (6 bases each). Germline V gene data show CDR1 as SQVTM and CDR2 as ANQGSEA. V lost 5 bases and J 6 bases, leaving 14 bases between the germline ends. This CDR3 has 12 amino acids. The CDR3 DNA reads as TGCAGCGTTTCTACCTCGGGGGCCGAGCAGTACTTC. Protein product: CSVSTSGAEQYF.